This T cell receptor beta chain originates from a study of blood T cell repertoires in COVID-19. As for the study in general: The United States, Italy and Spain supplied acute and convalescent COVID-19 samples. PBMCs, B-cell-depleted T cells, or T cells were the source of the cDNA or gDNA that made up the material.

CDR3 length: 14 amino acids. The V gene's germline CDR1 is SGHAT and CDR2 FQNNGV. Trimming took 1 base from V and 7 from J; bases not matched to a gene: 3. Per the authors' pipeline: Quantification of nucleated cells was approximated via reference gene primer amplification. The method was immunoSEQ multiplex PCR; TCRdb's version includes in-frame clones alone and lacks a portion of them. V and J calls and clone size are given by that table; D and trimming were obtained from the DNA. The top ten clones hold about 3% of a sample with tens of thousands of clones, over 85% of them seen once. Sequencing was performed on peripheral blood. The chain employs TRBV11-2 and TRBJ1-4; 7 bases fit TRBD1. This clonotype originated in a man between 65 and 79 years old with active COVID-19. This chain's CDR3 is CASSLGGGFEKLFF. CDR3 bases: TGTGCCAGCAGCTTAGGAGGGGGCTTTGAAAAACTGTTTTTT. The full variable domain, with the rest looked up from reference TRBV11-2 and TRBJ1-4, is EAGVAQSPRYKIIEKRQSVAFWCNPISGHATLYWYQQILGQGPKLLIQFQNNGVVDDSQLPKDRFSAERLKGVDSTLKIQPAKLEDSAVYLCASSLGGGFEKLFFGSGTQLSVL.